The TCR beta chain under discussion was sequenced for a study of technical replicates of blood from a handful of donors. Some clones are missing from TCRdb's copy, which holds only in-frame ones; the method was immunoSEQ multiplex PCR. The sample records around 57,000 clones, roughly 97% being singletons. The germline gives CDR1 SGHTA, CDR2 FQGNSA. This CDR3 has 13 residues. The ends were cut back, 4 bases at V and 2 bases at J, with 7 bases in the middle. V usage is TRBV7-2 and J usage is TRBJ2-3; D is undetermined. The sequence was collected from a human donor in good health. Source material: T cells isolated from PBMCs. The chain's CDR3 is CASSSSYTDTQYF. DNA of the CDR3: TGTGCCAGCAGCTCCTCCTACACAGATACGCAGTATTTT.